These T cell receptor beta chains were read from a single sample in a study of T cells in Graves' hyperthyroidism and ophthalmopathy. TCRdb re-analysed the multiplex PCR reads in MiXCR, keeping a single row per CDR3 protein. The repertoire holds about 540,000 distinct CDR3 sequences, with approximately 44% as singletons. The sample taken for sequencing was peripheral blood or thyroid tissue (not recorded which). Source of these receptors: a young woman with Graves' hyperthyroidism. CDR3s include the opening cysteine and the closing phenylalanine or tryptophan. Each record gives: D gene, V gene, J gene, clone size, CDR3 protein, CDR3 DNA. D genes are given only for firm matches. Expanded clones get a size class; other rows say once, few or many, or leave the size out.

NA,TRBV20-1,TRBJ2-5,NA,CSAREDKQETQYF,TGCAGTGCTAGAGAAGACAAACAAGAGACCCAGTACTTC
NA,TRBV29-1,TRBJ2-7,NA,CSVEGPPGTYEQYF,TGCAGCGTTGAAGGCCCCCCCGGGACTTACGAGCAGTACTTC
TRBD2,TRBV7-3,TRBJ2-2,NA,CASRPGAGVATGELFF,TGTGCCAGTCGGCCCGGAGCGGGAGTTGCAACCGGGGAGCTGTTTTTT
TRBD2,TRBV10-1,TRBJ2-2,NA,CASSTLAGGTGELFF,TGCGCCAGCAGTACCCTAGCGGGGGGCACCGGGGAGCTGTTTTTT
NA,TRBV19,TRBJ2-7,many,CASSRDQNAYEQYF,TGTGCCAGTAGCCGGGACCAGAATGCCTACGAGCAGTACTTC
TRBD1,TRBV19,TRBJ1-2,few,CASSIASGQPNYGYTF,TGTGCCAGTAGTATAGCCTCGGGACAGCCTAACTATGGCTACACCTTC
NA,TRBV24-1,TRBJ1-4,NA,CATSDFGTLREKLFF,TGTGCCACCAGTGATTTTGGGACACTACGGGAAAAACTGTTTTTT
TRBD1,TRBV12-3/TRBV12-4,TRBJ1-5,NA,CASSNWTGDSSAQHF,TGTGCCAGCAGTAACTGGACAGGGGATTCGTCAGCCCAGCATTTT
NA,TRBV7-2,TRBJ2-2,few,CASSFSGLTGELFF,TGTGCCAGCAGCTTCAGCGGGCTTACCGGGGAGCTGTTTTTT
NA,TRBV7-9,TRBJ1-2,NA,CASSFRQVGGYTF,TGTGCCAGCAGCTTCCGACAGGTAGGAGGCTACACCTTC
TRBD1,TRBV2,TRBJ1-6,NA,CASSPGTVNQPLHF,TGTGCCAGCAGCCCCGGGACAGTAAATCAGCCCCTCCACTTT
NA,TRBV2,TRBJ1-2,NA,CASNDGYGYTF,TGTGCCAGCAACGACGGTTATGGCTACACCTTC
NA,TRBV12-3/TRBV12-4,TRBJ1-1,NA,CASSGTGTEALF,TGTGCCAGCAGCGGGACCGGAACTGAAGCTCTCTTT
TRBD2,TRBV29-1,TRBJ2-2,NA,CSVDGLAGDSGELFF,TGCAGCGTTGACGGGCTAGCGGGAGACAGCGGGGAGCTGTTTTTT
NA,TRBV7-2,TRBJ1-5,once,CASSFTVAETQHF,TGTGCCAGCAGCTTCACAGTAGCAGAGACCCAGCATTTT
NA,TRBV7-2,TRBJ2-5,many,CASSLVGTQYF,TGTGCCAGCAGCTTGGTAGGGACCCAGTACTTC
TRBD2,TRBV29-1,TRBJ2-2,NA,CSVVAGAVTGELFF,TGCAGCGTTGTTGCGGGAGCTGTCACCGGGGAGCTGTTTTTT
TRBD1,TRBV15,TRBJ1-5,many,CATSREDRGQPQHF,TGTGCCACCAGCAGAGAGGACAGGGGCCAGCCCCAGCATTTT
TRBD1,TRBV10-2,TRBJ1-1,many,CASRGQPNTEAFF,TGCGCCAGCCGGGGACAGCCGAACACTGAAGCTTTCTTT
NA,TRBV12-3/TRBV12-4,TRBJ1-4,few,CASSSGDKDNEKLFF,TGTGCCAGCAGTTCGGGGGACAAGGATAATGAAAAACTGTTTTTT
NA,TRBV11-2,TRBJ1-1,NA,CASSLGFQTSTEAFF,TGTGCCAGCAGCTTAGGTTTCCAGACTTCCACTGAAGCTTTCTTT
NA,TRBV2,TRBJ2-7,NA,CAGDRGGYEQYF,TGTGCCGGAGACCGAGGGGGCTACGAGCAGTACTTC
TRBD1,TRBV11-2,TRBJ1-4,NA,CASSQAGTATNEKLFF,TGTGCCAGCAGCCAAGCCGGGACAGCAACTAATGAAAAACTGTTTTTT
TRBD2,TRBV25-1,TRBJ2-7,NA,CASSYEAGGSYEQYF,TGTGCCAGCAGTTACGAGGCGGGAGGCTCCTACGAGCAGTACTTC
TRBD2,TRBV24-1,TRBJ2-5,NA,CASSWASGSGVETQYF,TGTGCCAGCAGTTGGGCTAGCGGGAGTGGGGTGGAGACCCAGTACTTC
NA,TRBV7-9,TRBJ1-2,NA,CASSKPLGRDGYTF,TGTGCCAGCAGCAAGCCATTAGGGCGCGACGGCTACACCTTC
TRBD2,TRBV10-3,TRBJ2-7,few,CAITTSGGGFYEQYF,TGTGCCATCACCACTAGCGGAGGGGGTTTCTACGAGCAGTACTTC
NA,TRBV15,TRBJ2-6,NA,CATSRKGWGASGANVLTF,TGTGCCACCAGCAGAAAAGGGTGGGGGGCCTCTGGGGCCAACGTCCTGACTTTC
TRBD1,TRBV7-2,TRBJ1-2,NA,CASTDRANNYGYTF,TGTGCCAGCACGGACAGGGCAAACAACTATGGCTACACCTTC
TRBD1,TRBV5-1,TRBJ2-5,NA,CASNDGTGYF,TGCGCCAGCAACGACGGGACAGGGTACTTC
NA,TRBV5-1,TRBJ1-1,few,CASSWGKWNTEAFF,TGCGCCAGCAGCTGGGGGAAGTGGAACACTGAAGCTTTCTTT
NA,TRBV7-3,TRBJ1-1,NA,CASSLIQAVDTEAFF,TGTGCCAGCAGCTTAATACAGGCTGTGGACACTGAAGCTTTCTTT
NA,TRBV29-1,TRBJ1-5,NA,CSVEGAHSQPQHF,TGCAGCGTTGAGGGGGCGCATAGTCAGCCCCAGCATTTT
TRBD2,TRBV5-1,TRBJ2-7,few,CASSSTGLAGDSEQYF,TGCGCCAGCAGCTCTACTGGACTAGCGGGAGACTCCGAGCAGTACTTC
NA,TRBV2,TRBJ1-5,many,CASSRERTNQPQHF,TGTGCCAGCAGTAGGGAGAGGACGAATCAGCCCCAGCATTTT
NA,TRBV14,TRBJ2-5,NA,CASSLSRRRGETQYF,TGTGCCAGCAGCCTCTCCCGGAGGAGGGGTGAGACCCAGTACTTC
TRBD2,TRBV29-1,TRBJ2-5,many,CSVEGLAEETQYF,TGCAGCGTTGAAGGACTAGCGGAAGAGACCCAGTACTTC
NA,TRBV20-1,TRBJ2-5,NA,CSARDRSGRTGETQYF,TGCAGTGCTAGAGATCGGAGCGGACGGACGGGTGAGACCCAGTACTTC
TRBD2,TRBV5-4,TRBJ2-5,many,CASSLASAGTETQYF,TGTGCCAGCAGCTTGGCTTCAGCGGGAACAGAGACCCAGTACTTC
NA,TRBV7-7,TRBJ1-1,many,CASSLSPGTEAFF,TGTGCTAGCAGCCTCTCCCCGGGGACTGAAGCTTTCTTT
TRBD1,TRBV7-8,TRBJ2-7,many,CASSLPSGTGSEQYF,TGTGCCAGCAGCTTACCTTCCGGGACAGGGAGCGAGCAGTACTTC
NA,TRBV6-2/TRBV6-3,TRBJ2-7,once,CASSHEREQQYF,TGTGCCAGCAGTCACGAACGAGAGCAGCAGTACTTC
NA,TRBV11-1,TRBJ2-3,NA,CASSLVVGTDTQYF,TGTGCCAGCAGCTTAGTCGTGGGCACAGATACGCAGTATTTT
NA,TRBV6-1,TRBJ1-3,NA,CASRAPSGNTIYF,TGTGCCAGCAGGGCTCCATCTGGAAACACCATATATTTT
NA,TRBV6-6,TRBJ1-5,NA,CASSYPLGQPQHF,TGTGCCAGCAGTTACCCTCTCGGCCAGCCCCAGCATTTT